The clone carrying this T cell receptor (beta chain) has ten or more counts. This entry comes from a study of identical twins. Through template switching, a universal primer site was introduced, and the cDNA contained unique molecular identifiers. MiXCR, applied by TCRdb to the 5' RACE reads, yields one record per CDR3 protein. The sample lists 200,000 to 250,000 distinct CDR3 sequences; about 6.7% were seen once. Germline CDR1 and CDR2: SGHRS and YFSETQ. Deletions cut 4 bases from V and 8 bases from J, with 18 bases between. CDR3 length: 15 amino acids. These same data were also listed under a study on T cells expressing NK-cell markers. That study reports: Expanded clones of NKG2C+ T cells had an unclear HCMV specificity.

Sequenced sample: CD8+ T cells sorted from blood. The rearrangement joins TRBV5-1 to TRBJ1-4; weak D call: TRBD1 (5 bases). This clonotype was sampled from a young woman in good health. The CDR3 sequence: CASSPRDSNREKLFF. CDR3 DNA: TGCGCCAGCAGCCCCAGGGACTCTAACAGGGAAAAACTGTTTTTT. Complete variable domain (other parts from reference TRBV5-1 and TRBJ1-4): KAGVTQTPRYLIKTRGQQVTLSCSPISGHRSVSWYQQTPGQGLQFLFEYFSETQRNKGNFPGRFSGRQFSNSRSEMNVSTLELGDSALYLCASSPRDSNREKLFFGSGTQLSVL.